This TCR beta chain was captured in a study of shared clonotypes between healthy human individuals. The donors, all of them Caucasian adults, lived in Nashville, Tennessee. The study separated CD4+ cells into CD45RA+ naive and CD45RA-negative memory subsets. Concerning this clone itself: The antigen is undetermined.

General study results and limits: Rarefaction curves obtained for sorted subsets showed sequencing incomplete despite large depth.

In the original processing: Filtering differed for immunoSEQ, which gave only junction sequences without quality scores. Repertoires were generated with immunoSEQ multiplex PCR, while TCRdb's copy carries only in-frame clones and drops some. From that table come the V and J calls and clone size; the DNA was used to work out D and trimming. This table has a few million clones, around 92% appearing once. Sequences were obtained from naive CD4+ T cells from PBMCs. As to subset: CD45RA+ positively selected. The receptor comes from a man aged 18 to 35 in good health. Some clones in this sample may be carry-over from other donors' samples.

The CDR3 bases are TGTGCCAGCAGCCAAGTTGTTGGGTCCGGGGAGCTGTTTTTT. This sequence encodes CASSQVVGSGELFF. This chain joins TRBV14 and TRBJ2-2, with D unresolved. CDR1 and CDR2 (germline): SGHDN, FVKESK. This CDR3 region has 14 residues. The V gene lost 1 base and the J gene lost 6 bases, with 9 bases spanning the gap.